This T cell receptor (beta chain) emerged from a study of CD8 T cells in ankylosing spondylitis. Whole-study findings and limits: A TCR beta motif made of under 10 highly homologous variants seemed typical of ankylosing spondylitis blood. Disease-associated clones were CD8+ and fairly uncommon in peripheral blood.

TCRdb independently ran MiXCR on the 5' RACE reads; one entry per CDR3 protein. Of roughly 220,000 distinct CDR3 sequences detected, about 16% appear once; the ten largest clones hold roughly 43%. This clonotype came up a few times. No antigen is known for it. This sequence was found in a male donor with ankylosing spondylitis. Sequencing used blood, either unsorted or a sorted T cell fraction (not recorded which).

CDR3: CASSQDLERVNTEAFF. The CDR3 nucleotides read TGTGCCAGCAGCCAAGATTTAGAGAGGGTGAACACTGAAGCTTTCTTT. The chain joins TRBV4-2 to TRBJ1-1; D is ambiguous. The CDR3 runs 16 residues. V was shortened by 0 bases and J by 0 bases, with 11 bases between the two germline ends. In germline, CDR1 is LGHNA, CDR2 YNFKEQ.